The T cell receptor beta chain described here comes from a study of blood T cell repertoires in COVID-19. Cohort placement rested on clinical history that participants reported themselves. CDR1 is LNHDA and CDR2 is SQIVND in the germline V gene (reference sequence). CDR3 length: 16 amino acids. J gave up 3 bases and V 5 bases, and 10 bases lay outside the gene matches. As handled by the study authors: Reference gene primer amplification gave estimated nucleated cell counts. Only in-frame clones appear in the TCRdb table, and some are missing; sequencing was by immunoSEQ multiplex PCR. V and J calls and clone size come straight from that table; D and trimming were deduced from the DNA. The data show roughly 430,000 clones, approximately 91% seen once. There are a few counts of this clone.

This TCR was recovered from a woman aged 40 to 49 with acute COVID-19. The chain has TRBV19 and TRBJ1-5, with 7 nucleotides matching TRBD1. Input material: PBMCs or T cells enriched from blood (not recorded which). CDR3 sequence reads: CASSLTGTADNQPQHF. Here the CDR3 DNA reads TGTGCCAGTAGTTTAACCGGGACAGCAGACAATCAGCCCCAGCATTTT.